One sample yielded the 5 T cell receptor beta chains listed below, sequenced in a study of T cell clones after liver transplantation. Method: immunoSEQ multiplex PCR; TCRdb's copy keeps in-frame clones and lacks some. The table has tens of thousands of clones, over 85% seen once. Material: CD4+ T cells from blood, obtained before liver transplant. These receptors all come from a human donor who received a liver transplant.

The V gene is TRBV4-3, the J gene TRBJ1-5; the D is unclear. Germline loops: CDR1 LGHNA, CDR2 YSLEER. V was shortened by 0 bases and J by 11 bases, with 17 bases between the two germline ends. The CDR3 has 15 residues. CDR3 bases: TGCGCCAGCAGCCAAGATTTCAGTACGTACACGGCCCAGCATTTT. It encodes CASSQDFSTYTAQHF.

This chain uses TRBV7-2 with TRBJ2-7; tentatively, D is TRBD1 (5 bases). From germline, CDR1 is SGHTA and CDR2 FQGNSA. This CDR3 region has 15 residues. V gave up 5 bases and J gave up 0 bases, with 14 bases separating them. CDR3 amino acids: CASSQQGISSYEQYF. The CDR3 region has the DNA TGTGCCAGCAGCCAGCAGGGTATTAGCTCCTACGAGCAGTACTTC.

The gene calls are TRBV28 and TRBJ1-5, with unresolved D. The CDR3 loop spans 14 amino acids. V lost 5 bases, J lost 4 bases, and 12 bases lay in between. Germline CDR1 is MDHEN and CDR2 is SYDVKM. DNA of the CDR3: TGTGCCAGCAGTGTAGGGAGGGAGAATCAGCCCCAGCATTTT. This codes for CASSVGRENQPQHF.

This CDR3 reads CASSRGPGETDTQYF. The CDR3 DNA is TGTGCCAGCAGCCGGGGGCCAGGGGAAACAGATACGCAGTATTTT. The J gene is TRBJ2-3, the V gene TRBV7-3; TRBD1 or TRBD2 may be the D gene (6 bases each). Looked up from germline, CDR1 is SGHTA and CDR2 is FQGTGA. The CDR3 loop spans 15 amino acids. V gave up 5 bases and J gave up 3 bases, with 15 bases separating them.

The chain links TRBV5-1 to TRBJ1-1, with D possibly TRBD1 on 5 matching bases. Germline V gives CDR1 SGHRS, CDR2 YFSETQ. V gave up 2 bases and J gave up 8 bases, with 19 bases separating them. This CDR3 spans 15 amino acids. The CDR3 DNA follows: TGCGCCAGCAGCTTCAATGTGGGGCGCGCATCCGAAGCTTTCTTT. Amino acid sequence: CASSFNVGRASEAFF.